These 16 T cell receptor beta chains came from one sample sequenced in a study of blood T cell repertoires in COVID-19. Here immunoSEQ multiplex PCR was the method, and the copy in TCRdb shows in-frame clones only, minus some. The sample has over 300,000 clones; almost 90% are singletons. Sequenced material: peripheral blood. All receptors derive from a man between 18 and 35 years old with active or convalescent COVID-19.

The chain combines TRBV11-1 with TRBJ2-5; 10 bases agree with TRBD1. The CDR3 extends over 14 amino acids. Germline CDR1 reads SGHAT; CDR2 reads FQDESV (reference sequence). The V segment lost 5 bases and the J segment 5 bases; nucleotides outside the gene matches: 5. Here the CDR3 reads CASSRDRGWETQYF. Here the CDR3 DNA reads TGTGCCAGCAGCCGGGACAGGGGTTGGGAGACCCAGTACTTC.

The J gene is TRBJ2-3, the V gene TRBV4-3; 12 bases agree with TRBD1. Trimming cost V 4 bases and J 3 bases; bases outside gene matches: 8. CDR1 and CDR2 from the germline V gene are LGHNA and YSLEER. This CDR3 is built from 17 residues. The CDR3: CASSPRDRGRRTDTQYF. The CDR3 DNA sequence: TGCGCCAGCAGCCCCCGGGACAGGGGGCGCCGGACAGATACGCAGTATTTT.

This clone showed up just once. This sequence joins TRBV24-1 and TRBJ1-3, with 8 bases that match TRBD1. The V gene end was trimmed by 4 bases and the J gene end by 4 bases; junction bases not matched to a gene: 5. Germline CDR1 reads KGHDR; CDR2 reads SFDVKD. There are 15 residues in the CDR3. The DNA for the CDR3 is TGTGCCACCAGTGAGACAGGGGCAAGAGGAAACACCATATATTTT. It encodes CATSETGARGNTIYF.

The chain recombines TRBV7-2 with TRBJ2-5; 12 bases match TRBD2. V dropped 2 bases and J dropped 4; count of bases not matched to a gene: 8. The CDR3 contains 17 residues. Germline CDR1 reads SGHTA; CDR2 reads FQGNSA. The CDR3 DNA reads as TGTGCCAGCAGCTTATCGGCTAGCGGGGGGGCTCGAGAGACCCAGTACTTC. Translation: CASSLSASGGARETQYF.

CDR3 sequence (DNA): TGTGCCAGTAGCGACAGCCCGATAAACACTGAAGCTTTCTTT. Translation: CASSDSPINTEAFF. The chain employs TRBV19 and TRBJ1-1, with a weak D call TRBD1 (5 bases). Germline CDR1 reads LNHDA; CDR2 reads SQIVND (reference sequence). The CDR3 is made up of 14 amino acids. V lost 6 bases and J lost 2, with 13 bases in between.

The chain employs TRBV5-1 and TRBJ1-2, with a weak D call TRBD1 (6 bases). Germline V gene data show CDR1 as SGHRS and CDR2 as YFSETQ. This CDR3 has 15 amino acids. V lost 4 bases to trimming and J lost 2 bases, with 15 bases between them. The CDR3 region has the DNA TGCGCCAGCAGCCCACAGGGACGGCCCAACTATGGCTACACCTTC. It is translated as CASSPQGRPNYGYTF. The full variable domain, completed using reference TRBV5-1 and TRBJ1-2, is KAGVTQTPRYLIKTRGQQVTLSCSPISGHRSVSWYQQTPGQGLQFLFEYFSETQRNKGNFPGRFSGRQFSNSRSEMNVSTLELGDSALYLCASSPQGRPNYGYTFGSGTRLTVV.

J is TRBJ2-1 and V is TRBV7-9, with 8 bases matching TRBD2. V trimming: 3 bases; J trimming: 4 bases; junction bases outside the gene matches: 5. The CDR3 spans 15 residues. The germline CDR1 and CDR2 sequences are SEHNR and FQNEAQ (reference sequence). CDR3 bases: TGTGCCAGCAGCTTCGGGACTAGGTCTTACAATGAGCAGTTCTTC. This codes for CASSFGTRSYNEQFF.

The chain links TRBV4-1 to TRBJ2-1; 7 positions agree with TRBD1. CDR1 and CDR2 from the germline V gene are MGHRA and YSYEKL. V lost 3 bases, J lost 3 bases, and 5 bases stayed unmatched. The CDR3 contains 15 residues. The CDR3, as DNA: TGCGCCAGCAGCCAGGTTCAGGGGGTCTACAATGAGCAGTTCTTC. Its protein is CASSQVQGVYNEQFF.

V usage is TRBV20-1 and J usage is TRBJ2-1; 10 bases align to TRBD2. The CDR3 runs to 15 residues. V was pared by 3 bases and J by 1 base, with 3 bases of the junction left unmatched. CDR1 and CDR2 (germline): DFQATT, SNEGSKA (reference sequence). CDR3 DNA sequence: TGCAGTGCTAGTCTACTAGCGGGATCCTACAATGAGCAGTTCTTC. The encoded protein is CSASLLAGSYNEQFF.

The chain links TRBV28 to TRBJ1-2; 8 nucleotides line up with TRBD1. The CDR3 has 17 residues. Germline loops: CDR1 MDHEN, CDR2 SYDVKM. Trimming cost V 4 bases and J 3 bases; bases outside gene matches: 13. Here the CDR3 reads CASSSAGIVDRDYGYTF. CDR3 in DNA: TGTGCCAGCAGTTCTGCGGGGATAGTGGACAGGGACTATGGCTACACCTTC.

The CDR3 loop is CATPLSLQGSLCQPQHF. CDR3 sequence (DNA): TGTGCCACCCCCCTCTCCCTCCAGGGAAGTCTTTGCCAGCCCCAGCATTTT. This rearrangement joins TRBV24-1 to TRBJ1-5, with D perhaps TRBD1 (5 bases). Germline CDR1 and CDR2: KGHDR and SFDVKD. Trimming left V 9 bases short and J 7 bases short, with 27 bases between. The CDR3 spans 17 residues.

The chain combines TRBV6-2 or TRBV6-3 with TRBJ2-3, with 7 nucleotides matching TRBD2. CDR1 is MNHEY, CDR2 SVGEGT, per germline. The CDR3 extends over 13 amino acids. V lost 6 bases to trimming and J lost 3 bases; unmatched junction nucleotides: 3. The DNA for the CDR3 is TGTGCCAGCAGCCAGGGACTAACAGATACGCAGTATTTT. Encoded protein: CASSQGLTDTQYF.

This chain links TRBV28 with TRBJ1-1; weak D call: TRBD1 (6 bases). The CDR3 is made up of 14 amino acids. Looked up from germline, CDR1 is MDHEN and CDR2 is SYDVKM. The V end lost 7 bases, the J end lost 4 bases, and 16 bases lay between the germline ends. CDR3 in amino acids: CASKPGGAGTEAFF. DNA of the CDR3: TGTGCCAGCAAACCGGGGGGGGCGGGCACTGAAGCTTTCTTT.

The V and J genes are TRBV27 and TRBJ2-7, with 7 bases that match TRBD1. The CDR3 is 14 residues long. V was clipped by 2 bases and J by 1 base; unmatched bases: 2. Germline lookup yields CDR1 MNHEY and CDR2 SMNVEV (reference sequence). The CDR3: CASSLTTGSYEQYF. The CDR3, as DNA: TGTGCCAGCAGTTTAACGACAGGGTCCTACGAGCAGTACTTC.

This chain uses TRBV3-1 (or the pseudogene TRBV3-2) with TRBJ1-2, with D possibly being TRBD1 (5 bases). V was shortened by 1 base and J by 1 base, with 7 bases between the two germline ends. Germline V CDR1 and CDR2: LGHDT, YNNKEL (reference sequence). The CDR3 runs 14 residues. Here the CDR3 reads CASSQARVNYGYTF. In DNA, the CDR3 is TGTGCCAGCAGCCAAGCCAGGGTTAACTATGGCTACACCTTC.

The chain is built from TRBV5-6 and TRBJ2-1; 8 nucleotides match TRBD2. This CDR3 comprises 16 residues. With 6 bases clipped from V and 2 bases from J, the junction kept 10 bases outside the gene matches. Germline CDR1 and CDR2: SGHDT and YYEEEE. The CDR3 loop reads CASTPPAGAPYNEQFF. The DNA for the CDR3 is TGTGCCAGCACCCCTCCAGCGGGAGCCCCCTACAATGAGCAGTTCTTC.